This paragraph reports one T cell receptor beta chain. Antigen unknown. Unique molecular identifiers featured in each of the TCR beta cDNA libraries. T cells, about 0.95 to 11 million of them, yielded some 510,000 cDNA molecules. TCRdb passed the PCR reads through MiXCR, listing each CDR3 protein once. The data hold roughly 600,000 distinct CDR3 sequences, with around 47% observed a single time. The source of the sample is a study of post-analysis software for immune sequencing data. Study-wide background: The disease courses spanned relapsing-remitting, secondary progressive and progressive-relapsing forms of multiple sclerosis. The study's findings and limits: Clustering by F measure revealed strong co-clustering among samples prepared together in one batch. Comparison with controls showed significantly lower normalized Chao1 diversity in multiple sclerosis patients. Roughly 5 TRBV segments occurring more often in patients than controls included TRBV5-6, TRBV5-1 and TRBV20-1.

V shed 8 bases, J shed 6 bases, and the junction held 9 bases outside the gene matches. The CDR3 loop spans 13 amino acids. This rearrangement joins TRBV12-3 or TRBV12-4 to TRBJ1-1, with 7 bases aligning to TRBD1. Sequences were obtained from blood. This TCR was recovered from a girl aged 5 to 17 with multiple sclerosis. CDR3 region: CASAEKGAAEAFF. CDR3 sequence (DNA): TGTGCCAGCGCCGAGAAGGGGGCGGCTGAAGCTTTCTTT.